A selection of T cell receptor beta chains follows, all from one sample in a study of cytomegalovirus exposure and HLA in healthy donors. Here immunoSEQ multiplex PCR was the method, and the copy in TCRdb shows in-frame clones only, minus some. The table lists about 93,000 clones, around 77% of them singletons. The sample consisted of PBMCs. The receptors here all came from a man aged 30 to 45 in good health and CMV-seronegative. Each CDR3 is given with its conserved first and last residue. The order of the fields is V gene, J gene, CDR3 protein.

V gene: TRBV19
J gene: TRBJ1-4
CDR3 protein: CATRTRQRNEKLFF

V gene: TRBV6-6
J gene: TRBJ1-1
CDR3 protein: CASSYGTSEAFF

V gene: TRBV14
J gene: TRBJ1-1
CDR3 protein: CASSQEGRGVNTEAFF

V gene: TRBV10-3
J gene: TRBJ1-1
CDR3 protein: CAITWTQPSTEAFF

V gene: TRBV7-9
J gene: TRBJ1-1
CDR3 protein: CASSSPTGPNTEAFF

V gene: TRBV7-3
J gene: TRBJ1-2
CDR3 protein: CASSLSTVYGYTF

V gene: TRBV9
J gene: TRBJ2-7
CDR3 protein: CASSPSGTGGEQDF

V gene: TRBV11-2
J gene: TRBJ2-1
CDR3 protein: CASSLELAGVRNEQFF

V gene: TRBV5-1
J gene: TRBJ1-2
CDR3 protein: CASSQGQSGGYTF

V gene: TRBV27
J gene: TRBJ1-3
CDR3 protein: CASSRRQGGNTIYF

V gene: TRBV2
J gene: TRBJ1-5
CDR3 protein: CASSEVRQGAAGNQPQHF

V gene: TRBV29-1
J gene: TRBJ1-2
CDR3 protein: CSVEDSAGRQSDGYTF

V gene: TRBV5-1
J gene: TRBJ2-3
CDR3 protein: CASSFRGLAGGISTDTQYF

V gene: TRBV7-9
J gene: TRBJ1-2
CDR3 protein: CASSQAGQGGYTF

V gene: TRBV2
J gene: TRBJ2-5
CDR3 protein: CASTPFNGEETQYF

V gene: TRBV6-1
J gene: TRBJ2-5
CDR3 protein: CASSEARARIELQETQYF

V gene: TRBV10-3
J gene: TRBJ1-6
CDR3 protein: CAISETGTGGYNSPLHF

V gene: TRBV10-1
J gene: TRBJ2-3
CDR3 protein: CASSELSGRVYF

V gene: TRBV5-1
J gene: TRBJ2-2
CDR3 protein: CASSFTPGTLNTGELFF

V gene: TRBV30
J gene: TRBJ2-1
CDR3 protein: CASSHLYNEQFF

V gene: TRBV5-4
J gene: TRBJ1-2
CDR3 protein: CASSLAGGNGGANYGYTF

V gene: TRBV9
J gene: TRBJ1-1
CDR3 protein: CASRKVETGLGAFF

V gene: TRBV13
J gene: TRBJ2-1
CDR3 protein: CASSLRAGNEQFF

V gene: TRBV5-1
J gene: TRBJ1-2
CDR3 protein: CASSWGPTGNYGYTF

V gene: TRBV7-6
J gene: TRBJ2-5
CDR3 protein: CASSTRQGETQYF

V gene: TRBV27
J gene: TRBJ2-3
CDR3 protein: CASSLFVGTDTQYF

V gene: TRBV7-3
J gene: TRBJ2-2
CDR3 protein: CASSPREFPDTGELFF

V gene: TRBV27
J gene: TRBJ2-3
CDR3 protein: CASSLYGTGADTQYF

V gene: TRBV10-3
J gene: TRBJ1-1
CDR3 protein: CAISLMNTEAFF

V gene: TRBV11-2
J gene: TRBJ1-1
CDR3 protein: CASSASNTEAFF

V gene: TRBV10-3
J gene: TRBJ2-3
CDR3 protein: CASGQVGTDTQYF

V gene: TRBV6-1
J gene: TRBJ2-1
CDR3 protein: CASSDSRQGLMDEQFF

V gene: TRBV19
J gene: TRBJ1-5
CDR3 protein: CASSGGGGSNQPQHF

V gene: TRBV11-3
J gene: TRBJ2-3
CDR3 protein: CASSADLGTSTDTQYF

V gene: TRBV27
J gene: TRBJ2-2
CDR3 protein: CASSTRTSLPGELFF

V gene: TRBV19
J gene: TRBJ2-3
CDR3 protein: CASRPGQDTDTQYF

V gene: TRBV11-1
J gene: TRBJ2-5
CDR3 protein: CASSPDREETQYF

V gene: TRBV5-1
J gene: TRBJ2-2
CDR3 protein: CASSSGLAGGSNTGELFF

V gene: TRBV7-3
J gene: TRBJ2-2
CDR3 protein: CASSLRASGGTNTGELFF

V gene: TRBV5-4
J gene: TRBJ1-2
CDR3 protein: CASSLEAPGETFYGYTF

V gene: TRBV6-5
J gene: TRBJ1-2
CDR3 protein: CASSYSSGVGYTF

V gene: TRBV4-1
J gene: TRBJ2-1
CDR3 protein: CASSQEYTSGRKNEQFF

V gene: TRBV27
J gene: TRBJ2-2
CDR3 protein: CASSSTHMEDTGELFF

V gene: TRBV27
J gene: TRBJ2-2
CDR3 protein: CASRIHGSNTGELFF

V gene: TRBV11-3
J gene: TRBJ2-3
CDR3 protein: CASSARLAGYTDTQYF

V gene: TRBV2
J gene: TRBJ1-3
CDR3 protein: CASRRDTASGNTIYF

V gene: TRBV7-6
J gene: TRBJ2-6
CDR3 protein: CASSVRDSGANVLTF